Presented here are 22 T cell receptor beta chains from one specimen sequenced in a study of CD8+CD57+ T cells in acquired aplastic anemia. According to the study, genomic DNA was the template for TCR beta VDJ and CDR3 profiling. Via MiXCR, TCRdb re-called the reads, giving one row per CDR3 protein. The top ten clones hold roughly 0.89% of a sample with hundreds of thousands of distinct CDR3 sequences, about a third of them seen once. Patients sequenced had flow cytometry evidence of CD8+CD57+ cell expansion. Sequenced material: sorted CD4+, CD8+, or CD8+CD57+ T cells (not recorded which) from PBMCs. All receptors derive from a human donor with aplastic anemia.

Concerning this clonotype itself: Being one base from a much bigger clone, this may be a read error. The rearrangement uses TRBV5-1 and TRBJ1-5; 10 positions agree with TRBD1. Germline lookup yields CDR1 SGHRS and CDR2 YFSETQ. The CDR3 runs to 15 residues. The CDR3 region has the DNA TGCGCCCGCAGCTCCGGACAGGGGGACAATCAGCCCCAGCATTTT. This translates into CARSSGQGDNQPQHF.

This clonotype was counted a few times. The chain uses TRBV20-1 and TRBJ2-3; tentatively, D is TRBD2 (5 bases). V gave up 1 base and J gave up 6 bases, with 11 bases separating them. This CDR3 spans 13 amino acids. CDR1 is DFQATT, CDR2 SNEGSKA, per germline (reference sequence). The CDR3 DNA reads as TGCAGTGCTAGAGTTATCGGGGTGGATACGCAGTATTTT. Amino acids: CSARVIGVDTQYF.

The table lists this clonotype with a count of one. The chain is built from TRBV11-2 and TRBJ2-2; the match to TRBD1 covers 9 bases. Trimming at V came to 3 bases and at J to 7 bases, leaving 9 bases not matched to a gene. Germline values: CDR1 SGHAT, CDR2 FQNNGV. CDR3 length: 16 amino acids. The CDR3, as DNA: TGTGCCAGCAGCTTTCGGGGAGGACAGGGGCACGGGGAGCTGTTTTTT. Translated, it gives CASSFRGGQGHGELFF.

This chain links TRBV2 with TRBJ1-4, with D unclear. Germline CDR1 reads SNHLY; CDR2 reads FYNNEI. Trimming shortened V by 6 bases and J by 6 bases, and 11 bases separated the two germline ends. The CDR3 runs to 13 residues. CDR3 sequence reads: CASSTSRDEKLFF. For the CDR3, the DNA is TGTGCCAGCAGCACCAGCCGGGATGAAAAACTGTTTTTT.

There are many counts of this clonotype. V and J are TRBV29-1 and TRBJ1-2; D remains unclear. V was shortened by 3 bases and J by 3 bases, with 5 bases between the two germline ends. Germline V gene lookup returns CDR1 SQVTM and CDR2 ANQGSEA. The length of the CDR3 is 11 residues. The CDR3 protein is CSVERDYGYTF. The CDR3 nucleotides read TGCAGCGTTGAGAGGGACTATGGCTACACCTTC.

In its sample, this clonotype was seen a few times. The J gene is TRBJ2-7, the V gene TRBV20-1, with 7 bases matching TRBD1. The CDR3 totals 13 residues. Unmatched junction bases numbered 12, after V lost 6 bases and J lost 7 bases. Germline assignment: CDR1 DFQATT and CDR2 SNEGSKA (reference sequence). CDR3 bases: TGCAGTGCAAAAAAAACAGGGGTTCGGGAGCAGTACTTC. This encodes CSAKKTGVREQYF.

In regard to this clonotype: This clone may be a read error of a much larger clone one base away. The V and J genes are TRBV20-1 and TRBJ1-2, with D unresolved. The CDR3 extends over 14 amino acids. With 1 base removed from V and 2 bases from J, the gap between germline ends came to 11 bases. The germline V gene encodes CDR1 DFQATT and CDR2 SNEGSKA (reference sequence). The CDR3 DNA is TGCAGTGCTAGAGTTCCCGAGGGCAACTATGGCTACACCTTC. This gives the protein CSARVPEGNYGYTF.

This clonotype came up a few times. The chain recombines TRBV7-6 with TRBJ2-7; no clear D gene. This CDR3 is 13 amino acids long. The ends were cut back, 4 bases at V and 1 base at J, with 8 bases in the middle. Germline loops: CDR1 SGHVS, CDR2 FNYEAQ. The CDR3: CASSSQPSYEQYF. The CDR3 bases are TGTGCCAGCAGCTCTCAGCCGTCCTACGAGCAGTACTTC.

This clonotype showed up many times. The DNA for the CDR3 is TGTGCCATCAGACGGGACACCTCGAGATACAATGAGCAGTTCTTC. Encoded protein: CAIRRDTSRYNEQFF. The chain couples TRBV10-3 to TRBJ2-1; D may be TRBD1 (6 bases). The germline V and J ends were trimmed by 6 bases and 4 bases, with 16 bases remaining between them. This CDR3 region has 15 residues. Germline lookup yields CDR1 ENHRY and CDR2 SYGVKD.

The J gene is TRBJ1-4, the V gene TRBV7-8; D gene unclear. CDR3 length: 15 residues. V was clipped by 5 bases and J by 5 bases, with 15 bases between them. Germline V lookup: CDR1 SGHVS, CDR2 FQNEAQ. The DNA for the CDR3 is TGTGCCAGCAGCCCGGGAAATTGGCTCAATGAAAAACTGTTTTTT. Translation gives CASSPGNWLNEKLFF.

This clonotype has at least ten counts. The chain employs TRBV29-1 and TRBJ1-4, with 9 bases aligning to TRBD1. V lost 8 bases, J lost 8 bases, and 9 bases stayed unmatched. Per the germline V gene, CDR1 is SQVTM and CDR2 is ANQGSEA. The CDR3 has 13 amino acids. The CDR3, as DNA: TGCAGCTACGCCGTAACAGGGGGCGAAAAACTGTTTTTT. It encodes CSYAVTGGEKLFF.

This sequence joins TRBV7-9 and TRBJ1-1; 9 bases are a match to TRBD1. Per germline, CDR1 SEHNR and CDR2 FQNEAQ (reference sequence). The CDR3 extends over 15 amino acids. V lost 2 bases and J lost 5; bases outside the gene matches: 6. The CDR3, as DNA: TGTGCCAGCAGCTTAAAGGACAGGGGATCAACTGAAGCTTTCTTT. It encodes CASSLKDRGSTEAFF.

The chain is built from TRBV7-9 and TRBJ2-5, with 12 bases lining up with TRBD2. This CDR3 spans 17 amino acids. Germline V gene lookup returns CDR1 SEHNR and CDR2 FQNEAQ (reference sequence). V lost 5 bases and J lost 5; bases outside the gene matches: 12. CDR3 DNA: TGTGCCAGCAGCGAGGGATCTAGCGGGGGGGCTTCGGAGACCCAGTACTTC. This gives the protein CASSEGSSGGASETQYF.

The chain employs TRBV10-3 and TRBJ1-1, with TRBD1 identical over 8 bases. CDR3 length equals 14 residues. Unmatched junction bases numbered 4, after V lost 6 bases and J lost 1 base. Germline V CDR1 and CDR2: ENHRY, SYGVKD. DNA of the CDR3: TGTGCCATCAGAACCGGGACAGGGAACACTGAAGCTTTCTTT. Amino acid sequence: CAIRTGTGNTEAFF.

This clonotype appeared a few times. The CDR3 sequence is CASMVDREQYF. The CDR3 DNA sequence: TGTGCCAGCATGGTCGACAGGGAGCAGTACTTC. The genes are TRBV2 and TRBJ2-7, with D possibly TRBD1 on 6 matching bases. Per germline, CDR1 SNHLY and CDR2 FYNNEI. Trimming removed 7 bases from V and 7 bases from J, with 11 bases in between. CDR3 length: 11 amino acids. Filled out from reference TRBV2 and TRBJ2-7, the complete variable domain reads EPEVTQTPSHQVTQMGQEVILRCVPISNHLYFYWYRQILGQKVEFLVSFYNNEISEKSEIFDDQFSVERPDGSNFTLKIRSTKLEDSAMYFCASMVDREQYFGPGTRLTVT.

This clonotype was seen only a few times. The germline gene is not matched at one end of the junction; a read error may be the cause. The CDR3 DNA follows: TGTGTCAGCAGCTTAACTGGGACAGGGGACAGCGGGCCTAACTATGGCTACACCTTC. Its translation: CVSSLTGTGDSGPNYGYTF. The rearrangement joins TRBV7-3 to TRBJ1-2; 10 bases agree with TRBD1. Germline V gene data show CDR1 as SGHTA and CDR2 as FQGTGA. The CDR3 runs 19 residues.

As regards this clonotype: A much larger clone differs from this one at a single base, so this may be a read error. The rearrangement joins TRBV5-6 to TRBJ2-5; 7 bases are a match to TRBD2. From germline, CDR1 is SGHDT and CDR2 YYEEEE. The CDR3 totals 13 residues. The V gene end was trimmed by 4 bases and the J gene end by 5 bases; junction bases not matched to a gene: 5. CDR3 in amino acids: CASSRDGRETQYF. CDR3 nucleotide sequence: TGTGCCAGCAGCCGGGACGGGAGGGAGACCCAGTACTTC.

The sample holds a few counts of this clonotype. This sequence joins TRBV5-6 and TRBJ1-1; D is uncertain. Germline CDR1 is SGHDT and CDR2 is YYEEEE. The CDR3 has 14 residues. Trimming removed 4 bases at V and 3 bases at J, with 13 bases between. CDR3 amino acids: CASSRTPSDTEAFF. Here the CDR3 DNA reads TGTGCCAGCAGCCGGACCCCCTCTGACACTGAAGCTTTCTTT. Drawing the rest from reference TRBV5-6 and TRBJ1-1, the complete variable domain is DAGVTQSPTHLIKTRGQQVTLRCSPKSGHDTVSWYQQALGQGPQFIFQYYEEEERQRGNFPDRFSGHQFPNYSSELNVNALLLGDSALYLCASSRTPSDTEAFFGQGTRLTVV.

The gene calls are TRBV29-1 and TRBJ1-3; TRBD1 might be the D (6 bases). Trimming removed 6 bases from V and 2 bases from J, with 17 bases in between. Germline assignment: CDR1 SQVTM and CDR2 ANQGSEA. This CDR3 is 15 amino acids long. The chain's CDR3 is CSVTRTDYAGNTIYF. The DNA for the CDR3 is TGCAGCGTGACCCGGACAGACTACGCTGGAAACACCATATATTTT. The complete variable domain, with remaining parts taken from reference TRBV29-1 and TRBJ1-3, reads SAVISQKPSRDICQRGTSLTIQCQVDSQVTMMFWYRQQPGQSLTLIATANQGSEATYESGFVIDKFPISRPNLTFSTLTVSNMSPEDSSIYLCSVTRTDYAGNTIYFGEGSWLTVV.

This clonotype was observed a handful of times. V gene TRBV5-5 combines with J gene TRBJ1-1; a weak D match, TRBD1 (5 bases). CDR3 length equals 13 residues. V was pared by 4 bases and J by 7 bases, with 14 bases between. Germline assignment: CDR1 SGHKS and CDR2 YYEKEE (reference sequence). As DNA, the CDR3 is TGTGCCAGCAGCGAGATGGGACGGGGTGAAGCTTTCTTT. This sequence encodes CASSEMGRGEAFF.

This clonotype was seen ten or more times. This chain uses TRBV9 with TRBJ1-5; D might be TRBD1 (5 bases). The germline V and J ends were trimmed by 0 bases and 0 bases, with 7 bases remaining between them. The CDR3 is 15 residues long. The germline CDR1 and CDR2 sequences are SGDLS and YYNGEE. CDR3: CASSVGGDSNQPQHF. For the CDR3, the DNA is TGTGCCAGCAGCGTAGGAGGGGATAGCAATCAGCCCCAGCATTTT.

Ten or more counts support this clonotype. The CDR3 region is CAISERLERETQYF. DNA for the CDR3: TGTGCCATCAGTGAGCGTCTCGAAAGAGAGACCCAGTACTTC. This chain joins TRBV10-3 and TRBJ2-5; no definite D call. The CDR3 consists of 14 residues. Trimming left V 2 bases short and J 4 bases short, with 11 bases between. CDR1 is ENHRY, CDR2 SYGVKD, per germline.